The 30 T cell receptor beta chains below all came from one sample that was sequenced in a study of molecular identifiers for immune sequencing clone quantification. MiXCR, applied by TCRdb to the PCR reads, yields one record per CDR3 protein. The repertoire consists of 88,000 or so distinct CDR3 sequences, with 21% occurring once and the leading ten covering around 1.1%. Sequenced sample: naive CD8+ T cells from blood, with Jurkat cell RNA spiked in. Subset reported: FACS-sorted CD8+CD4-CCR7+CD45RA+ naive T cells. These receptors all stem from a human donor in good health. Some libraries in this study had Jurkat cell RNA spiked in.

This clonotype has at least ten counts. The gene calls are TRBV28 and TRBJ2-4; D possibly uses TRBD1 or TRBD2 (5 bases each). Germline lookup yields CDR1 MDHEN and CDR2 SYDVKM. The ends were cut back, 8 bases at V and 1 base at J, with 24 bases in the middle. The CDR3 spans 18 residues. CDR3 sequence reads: CASLGAGPPRLAKNIQYF. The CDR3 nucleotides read TGTGCCAGCCTCGGGGCAGGGCCGCCCCGGCTGGCCAAAAACATTCAGTACTTC.

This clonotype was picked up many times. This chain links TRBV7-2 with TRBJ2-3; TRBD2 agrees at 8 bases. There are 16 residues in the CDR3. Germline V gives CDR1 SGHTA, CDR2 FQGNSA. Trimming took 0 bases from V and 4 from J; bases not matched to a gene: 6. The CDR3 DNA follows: TGTGCCAGCAGCTTAGCGTCGGGAGGGCCGCCAGATACGCAGTATTTT. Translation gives CASSLASGGPPDTQYF.

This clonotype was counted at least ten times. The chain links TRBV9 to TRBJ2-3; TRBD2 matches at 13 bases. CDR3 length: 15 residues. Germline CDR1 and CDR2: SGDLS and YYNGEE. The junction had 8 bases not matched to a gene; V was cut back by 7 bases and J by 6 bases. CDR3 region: CASGGTSGASDTQYF. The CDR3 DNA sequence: TGTGCCAGCGGCGGGACTAGCGGGGCTTCCGATACGCAGTATTTT.

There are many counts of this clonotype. CDR3 coding DNA: TGTGCCAGCAGCTTATCGGACAGGGGCACCTACGAGCAGTACTTC. This codes for CASSLSDRGTYEQYF. The chain uses TRBV11-2 and TRBJ2-7, with TRBD1 identical over 9 bases. The CDR3 totals 15 residues. Germline loops: CDR1 SGHAT, CDR2 FQNNGV. J lost 2 bases, V lost 2 bases, and 4 bases had no gene match.

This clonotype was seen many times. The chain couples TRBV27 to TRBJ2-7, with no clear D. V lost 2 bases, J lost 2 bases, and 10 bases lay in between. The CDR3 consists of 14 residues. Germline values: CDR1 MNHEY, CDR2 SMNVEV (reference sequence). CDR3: CASSLQETAYEQYF. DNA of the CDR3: TGTGCCAGCAGTTTACAGGAGACGGCCTACGAGCAGTACTTC.

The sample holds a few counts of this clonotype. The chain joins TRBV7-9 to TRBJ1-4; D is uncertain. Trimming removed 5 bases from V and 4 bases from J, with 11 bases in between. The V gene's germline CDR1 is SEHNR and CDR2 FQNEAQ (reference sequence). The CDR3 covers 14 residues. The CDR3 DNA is TGTGCCAGCAGCGGAATCTCCAATAATGAAAAACTGTTTTTT. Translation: CASSGISNNEKLFF.

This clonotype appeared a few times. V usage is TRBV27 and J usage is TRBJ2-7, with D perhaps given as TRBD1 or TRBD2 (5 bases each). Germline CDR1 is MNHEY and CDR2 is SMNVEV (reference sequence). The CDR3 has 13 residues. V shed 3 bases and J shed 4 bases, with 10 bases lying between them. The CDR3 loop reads CASSFEGPYEQYF. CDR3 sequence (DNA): TGTGCCAGCAGTTTTGAGGGGCCTTACGAGCAGTACTTC.

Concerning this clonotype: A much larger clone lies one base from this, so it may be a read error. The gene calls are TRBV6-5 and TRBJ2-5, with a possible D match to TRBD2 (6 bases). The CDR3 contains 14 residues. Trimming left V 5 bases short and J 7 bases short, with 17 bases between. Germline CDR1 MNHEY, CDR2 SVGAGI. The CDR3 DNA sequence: TGTGCCAGCAGTCCCCCCGGAGAGGGAGGGACCCAGTACTTC. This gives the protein CASSPPGEGGTQYF.

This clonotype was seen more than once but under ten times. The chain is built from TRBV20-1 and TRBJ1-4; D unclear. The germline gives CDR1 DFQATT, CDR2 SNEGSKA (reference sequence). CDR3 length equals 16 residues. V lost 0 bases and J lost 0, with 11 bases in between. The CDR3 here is CSARDILGATNEKLFF. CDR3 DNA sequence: TGCAGTGCTAGAGATATCTTAGGTGCAACTAATGAAAAACTGTTTTTT.

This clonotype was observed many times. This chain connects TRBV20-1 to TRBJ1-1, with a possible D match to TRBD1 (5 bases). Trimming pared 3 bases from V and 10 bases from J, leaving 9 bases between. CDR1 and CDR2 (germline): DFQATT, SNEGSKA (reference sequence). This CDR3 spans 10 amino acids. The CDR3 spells CSARQGLAFF. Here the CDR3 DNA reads TGCAGTGCTAGGCAGGGATTAGCTTTCTTT.

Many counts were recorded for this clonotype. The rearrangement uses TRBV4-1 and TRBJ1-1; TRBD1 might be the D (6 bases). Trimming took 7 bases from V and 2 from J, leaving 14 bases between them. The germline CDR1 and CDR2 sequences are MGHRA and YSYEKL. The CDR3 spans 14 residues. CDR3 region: CASTIKQGNTEAFF. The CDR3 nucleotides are TGCGCCAGCACCATAAAACAGGGAAACACTGAAGCTTTCTTT.

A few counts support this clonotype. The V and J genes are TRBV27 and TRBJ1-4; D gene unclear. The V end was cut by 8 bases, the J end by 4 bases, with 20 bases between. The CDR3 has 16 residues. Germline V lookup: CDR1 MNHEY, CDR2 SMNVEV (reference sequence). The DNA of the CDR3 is TGTGCCAGCTATCCCCGCTACTCGGTTCATAATGAAAAACTGTTTTTT. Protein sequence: CASYPRYSVHNEKLFF.

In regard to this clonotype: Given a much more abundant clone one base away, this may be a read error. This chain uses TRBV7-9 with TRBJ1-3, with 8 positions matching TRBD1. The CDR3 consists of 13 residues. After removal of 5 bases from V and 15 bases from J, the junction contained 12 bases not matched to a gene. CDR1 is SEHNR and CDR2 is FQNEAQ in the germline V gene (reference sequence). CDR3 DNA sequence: TGTGCCAGCAGCCCCAAATGGACAGGGTCCACATATTTT. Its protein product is CASSPKWTGSTYF.

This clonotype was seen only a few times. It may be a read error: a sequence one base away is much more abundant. For the CDR3, the DNA is TGTGCCAGCAGCCCCTCCGGGACTAGCGGGAGAAGAACAGATGCGCAGTATTTT. Protein: CASSPSGTSGRRTDAQYF. V and J are TRBV6-5 and TRBJ2-3, with 14 bases that match TRBD2. This CDR3 comprises 18 residues. Germline lookup yields CDR1 MNHEY and CDR2 SVGAGI.

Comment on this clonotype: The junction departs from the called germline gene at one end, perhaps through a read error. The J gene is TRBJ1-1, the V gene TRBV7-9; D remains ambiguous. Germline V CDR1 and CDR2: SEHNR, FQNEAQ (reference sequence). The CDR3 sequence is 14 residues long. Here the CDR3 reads CAGSLVGSYTEAFF. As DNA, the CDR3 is TGTGCCGGCAGCTTAGTCGGTTCTTACACTGAAGCTTTCTTT.

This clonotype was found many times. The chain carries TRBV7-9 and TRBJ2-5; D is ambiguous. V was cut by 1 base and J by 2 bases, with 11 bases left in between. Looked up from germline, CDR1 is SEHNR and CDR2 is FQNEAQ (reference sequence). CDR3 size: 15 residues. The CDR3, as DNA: TGTGCCAGCAGCTTAGGGAGAAAGACGCAAGAGACCCAGTACTTC. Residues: CASSLGRKTQETQYF. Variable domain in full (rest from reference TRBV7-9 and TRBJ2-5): DTGVSQNPRHKITKRGQNVTFRCDPISEHNRLYWYRQTLGQGPEFLTYFQNEAQLEKSRLLSDRFSAERPKGSFSTLEIQRTEQGDSAMYLCASSLGRKTQETQYFGPGTRLLVL.

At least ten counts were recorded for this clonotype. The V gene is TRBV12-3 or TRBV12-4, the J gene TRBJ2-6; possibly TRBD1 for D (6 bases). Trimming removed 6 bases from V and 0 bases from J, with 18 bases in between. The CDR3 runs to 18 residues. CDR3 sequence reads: CASSMTKQGDSGANVLTF. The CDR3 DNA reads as TGTGCCAGCAGCATGACCAAACAGGGAGACTCTGGGGCCAACGTCCTGACTTTC.

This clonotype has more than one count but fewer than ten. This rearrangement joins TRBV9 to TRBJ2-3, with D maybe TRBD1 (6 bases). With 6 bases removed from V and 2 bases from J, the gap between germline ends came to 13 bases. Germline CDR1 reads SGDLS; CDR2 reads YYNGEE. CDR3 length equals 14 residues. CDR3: CASTDRTDTDTQYF. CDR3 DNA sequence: TGTGCCAGCACCGACAGGACAGACACAGATACGCAGTATTTT.

CDR3 DNA sequence: TGTGCCAGCACCACATGGACAGGCCACACAGATACGCAGTATTTT. It encodes CASTTWTGHTDTQYF. V and J are TRBV6-5 and TRBJ2-3, with 7 bases identical to TRBD1. This CDR3 spans 15 amino acids. Losses at the gene ends were 7 bases for V and 2 bases for J; bases not matched to a gene: 9. CDR1 is MNHEY, CDR2 SVGAGI, per germline.

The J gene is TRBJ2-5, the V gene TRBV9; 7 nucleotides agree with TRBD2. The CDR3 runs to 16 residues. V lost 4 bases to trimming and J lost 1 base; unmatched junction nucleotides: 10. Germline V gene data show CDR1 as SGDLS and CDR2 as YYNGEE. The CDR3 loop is CASSPGEGMIQETQYF. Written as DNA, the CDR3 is TGTGCCAGCAGCCCCGGGGAGGGGATGATCCAAGAGACCCAGTACTTC.

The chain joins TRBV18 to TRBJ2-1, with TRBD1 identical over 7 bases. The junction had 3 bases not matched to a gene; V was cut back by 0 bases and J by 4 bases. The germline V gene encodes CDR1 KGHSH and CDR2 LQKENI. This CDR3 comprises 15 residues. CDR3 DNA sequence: TGTGCCAGCTCACCACCTCCGGGACAGTACAATGAGCAGTTCTTC. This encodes CASSPPPGQYNEQFF.

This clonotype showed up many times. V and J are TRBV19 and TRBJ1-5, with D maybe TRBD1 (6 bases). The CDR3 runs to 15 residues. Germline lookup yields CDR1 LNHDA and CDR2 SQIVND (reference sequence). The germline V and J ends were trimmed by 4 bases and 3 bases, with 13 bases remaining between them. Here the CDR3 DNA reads TGTGCCAGTAGTACCGGGACAACCGTCAATCAGCCCCAGCATTTT. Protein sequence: CASSTGTTVNQPQHF.

The CDR3 sequence is CASTKGAKGAFF. The CDR3 DNA follows: TGTGCCAGCACCAAGGGGGCGAAAGGAGCTTTCTTT. This sequence joins TRBV2 and TRBJ1-1; TRBD1 agrees at 7 bases. This CDR3 contains 12 residues. The germline CDR1 and CDR2 sequences are SNHLY and FYNNEI. Trimming at V came to 7 bases and at J to 10 bases, leaving 9 bases not matched to a gene. Based on the CDR3 plus reference TRBV2 and TRBJ1-1, the full variable domain is EPEVTQTPSHQVTQMGQEVILRCVPISNHLYFYWYRQILGQKVEFLVSFYNNEISEKSEIFDDQFSVERPDGSNFTLKIRSTKLEDSAMYFCASTKGAKGAFFGQGTRLTVV.

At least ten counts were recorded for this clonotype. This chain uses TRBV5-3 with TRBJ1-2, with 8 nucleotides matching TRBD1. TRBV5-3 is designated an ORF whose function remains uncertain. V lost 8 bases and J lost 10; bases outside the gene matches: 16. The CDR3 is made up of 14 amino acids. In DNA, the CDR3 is TGTGCCAGCTCTCTCGACAGGGGAGGCTCCGACTACACCTTC. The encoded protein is CASSLDRGGSDYTF.

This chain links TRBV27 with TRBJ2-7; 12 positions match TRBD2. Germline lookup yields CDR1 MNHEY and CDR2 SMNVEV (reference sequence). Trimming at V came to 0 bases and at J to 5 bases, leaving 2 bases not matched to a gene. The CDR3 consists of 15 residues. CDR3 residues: CASSLSTSGSNEQYF. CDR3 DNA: TGTGCCAGCAGTTTATCGACTAGCGGGAGCAACGAGCAGTACTTC.

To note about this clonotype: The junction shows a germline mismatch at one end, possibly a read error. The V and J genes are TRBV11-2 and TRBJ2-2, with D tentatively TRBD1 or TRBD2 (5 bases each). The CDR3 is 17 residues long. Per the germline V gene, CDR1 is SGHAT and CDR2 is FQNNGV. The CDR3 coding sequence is TGTGCCAGCAGCTTTTATTCCGGACCTAGGGGAACCGGGGAGCTGTCTTTT. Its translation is CASSFYSGPRGTGELSF.

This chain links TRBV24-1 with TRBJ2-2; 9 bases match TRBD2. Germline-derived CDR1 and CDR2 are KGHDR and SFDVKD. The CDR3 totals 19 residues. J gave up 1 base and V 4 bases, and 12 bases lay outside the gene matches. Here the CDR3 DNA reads TGTGCCACCAGTGAGTTTCCTCTTATAGCGGGAGAGAACACCGGGGAGCTGTTTTTT. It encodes CATSEFPLIAGENTGELFF.

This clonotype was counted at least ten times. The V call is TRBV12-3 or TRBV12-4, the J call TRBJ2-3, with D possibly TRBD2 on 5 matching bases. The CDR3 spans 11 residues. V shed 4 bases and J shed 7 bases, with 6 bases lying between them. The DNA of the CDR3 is TGTGCCAGCAGTTCCGGGAATACGCAGTATTTT. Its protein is CASSSGNTQYF.

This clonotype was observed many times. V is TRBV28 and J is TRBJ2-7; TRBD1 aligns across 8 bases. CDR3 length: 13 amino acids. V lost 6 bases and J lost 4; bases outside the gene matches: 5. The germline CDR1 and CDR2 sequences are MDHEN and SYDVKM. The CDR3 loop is CASRPTGVYEQYF. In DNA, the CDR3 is TGTGCCAGCAGACCGACAGGGGTGTACGAGCAGTACTTC.

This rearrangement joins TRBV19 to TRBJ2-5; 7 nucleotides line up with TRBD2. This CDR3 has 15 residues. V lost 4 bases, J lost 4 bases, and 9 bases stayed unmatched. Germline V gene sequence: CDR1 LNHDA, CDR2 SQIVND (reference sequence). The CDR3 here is CASSTGLVFLETQYF. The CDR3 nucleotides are TGTGCCAGTAGTACCGGACTAGTCTTTTTAGAGACCCAGTACTTC.